This passage covers 3 T cell receptor beta chains from one sample sequenced in a study of post-analysis software for immune sequencing data. General study results and limits: Among 4 or 5 TRBV segments more frequent in patients than controls were TRBV5-6, TRBV5-1 and TRBV20-1.

For these receptors, no antigen is known. cDNA libraries of TCR beta carried unique molecular identifiers. TCRdb redid the calling of the PCR reads with MiXCR, one entry per CDR3 protein. The repertoire consists of some 690,000 distinct CDR3 sequences, with roughly 30% occurring once and the leading ten covering under 0.7%. Input material: blood. All receptors come from a girl aged 5-17 years with multiple sclerosis.

The chain employs TRBV20-1 and TRBJ2-5; D gene ambiguous. Germline V lookup: CDR1 DFQATT, CDR2 SNEGSKA (reference sequence). V was cut by 6 bases and J by 1 base, with 9 bases left in between. The CDR3 is 12 residues long. CDR3 amino acids: CSASDFQETQYF. CDR3 DNA: TGCAGTGCCTCAGATTTCCAAGAGACCCAGTACTTC.

In this sample, this clonotype turned up a few times. V gene TRBV28 combines with J gene TRBJ2-1; maybe TRBD1 (5 bases). V lost 6 bases to trimming and J lost 13 bases, with 22 bases between them. Per germline, CDR1 MDHEN and CDR2 SYDVKM. The CDR3 consists of 14 residues. Written as DNA, the CDR3 is TGTGCCAGCAGCCCCACAAGACAGCAAGAGACCCAGTTCTTC. Protein product: CASSPTRQQETQFF.

The chain couples TRBV29-1 to TRBJ2-7; 7 positions agree with TRBD2. Looked up from germline, CDR1 is SQVTM and CDR2 is ANQGSEA. V lost 3 bases to trimming and J lost 3 bases; unmatched junction nucleotides: 2. CDR3 length: 12 amino acids. The CDR3 DNA is TGCAGCGTTGAGGGGGACTACTACGAGCAGTACTTC. Its translation: CSVEGDYYEQYF.